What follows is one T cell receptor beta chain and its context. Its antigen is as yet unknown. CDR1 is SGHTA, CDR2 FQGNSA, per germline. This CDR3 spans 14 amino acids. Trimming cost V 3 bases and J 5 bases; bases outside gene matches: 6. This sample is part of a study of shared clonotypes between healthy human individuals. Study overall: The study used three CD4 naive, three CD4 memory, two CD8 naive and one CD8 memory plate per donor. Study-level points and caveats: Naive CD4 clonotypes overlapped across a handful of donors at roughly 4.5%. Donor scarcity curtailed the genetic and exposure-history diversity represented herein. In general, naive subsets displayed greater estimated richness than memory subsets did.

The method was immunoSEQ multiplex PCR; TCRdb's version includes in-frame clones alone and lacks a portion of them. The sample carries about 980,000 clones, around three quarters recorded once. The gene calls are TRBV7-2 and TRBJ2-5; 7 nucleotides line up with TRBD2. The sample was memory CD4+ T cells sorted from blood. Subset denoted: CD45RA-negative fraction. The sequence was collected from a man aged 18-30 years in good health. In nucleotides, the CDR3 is TGTGCCAGCAGCTTTGCGGGAGCGGAGGAGACCCAGTACTTC. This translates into CASSFAGAEETQYF.